This section outlines one T cell receptor (beta chain) sequence together with its context. Its specificity is unknown. V lost 2 bases to trimming and J lost 3 bases; unmatched junction nucleotides: 2. Germline lookup yields CDR1 SGHTA and CDR2 FQGTGA. CDR3 size: 15 residues. In the PCR, 60 Vbeta and 13 Jbeta primers were used. Data came from immunoSEQ multiplex PCR; TCRdb stores just in-frame clones and leaves some out. The table shows 50,000 to 55,000 clones, with roughly four fifths occurring only once. The source of the sample is a study of cytomegalovirus exposure and HLA in healthy donors. General study findings and limits: The authors later found most CMV-associated TCR beta chains appeared HLA-restricted. An ancestry cluster, one associated with Asian ancestry, reportedly showed fewer N-insertions than the approximately 720-donor mean in a later analysis. Specificity for CMV antigens was confirmed in vitro for a few of the CMV-associated chains.

The clonotype originates from a boy aged 10-17 years in good health and CMV-seropositive. The rearrangement links TRBV7-3 to TRBJ2-2; 8 nucleotides line up with TRBD1. Sequencing was carried out using PBMCs. CDR3 bases: TGTGCCAGCAGCTTACAGGGGGCACACACCGGGGAGCTGTTTTTT. Protein: CASSLQGAHTGELFF.